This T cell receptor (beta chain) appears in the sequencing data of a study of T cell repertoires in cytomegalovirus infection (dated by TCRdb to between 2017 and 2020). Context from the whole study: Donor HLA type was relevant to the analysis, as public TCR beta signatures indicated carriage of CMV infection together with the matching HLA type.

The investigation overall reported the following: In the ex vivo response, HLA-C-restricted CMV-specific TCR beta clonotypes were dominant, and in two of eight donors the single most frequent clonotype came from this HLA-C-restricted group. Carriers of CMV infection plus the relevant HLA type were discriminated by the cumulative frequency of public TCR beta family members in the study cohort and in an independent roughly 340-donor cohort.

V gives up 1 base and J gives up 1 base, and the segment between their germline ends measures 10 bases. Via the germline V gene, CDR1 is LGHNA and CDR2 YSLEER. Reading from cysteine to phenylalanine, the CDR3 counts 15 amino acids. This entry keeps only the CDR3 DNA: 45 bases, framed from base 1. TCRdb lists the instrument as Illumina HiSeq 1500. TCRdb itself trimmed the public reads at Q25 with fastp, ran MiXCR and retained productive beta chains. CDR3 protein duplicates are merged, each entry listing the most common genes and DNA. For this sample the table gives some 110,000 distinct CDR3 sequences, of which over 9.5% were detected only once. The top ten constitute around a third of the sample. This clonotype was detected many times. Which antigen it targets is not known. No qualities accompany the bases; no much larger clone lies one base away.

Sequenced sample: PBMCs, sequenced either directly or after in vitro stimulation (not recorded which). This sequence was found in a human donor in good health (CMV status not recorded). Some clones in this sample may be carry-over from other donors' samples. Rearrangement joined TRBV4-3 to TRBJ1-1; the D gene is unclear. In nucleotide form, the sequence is TGCGCCAGCAGCCAAGGGTATCGATCGAACACTGAAGCTTTCTTT. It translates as CASSQGYRSNTEAFF.